This TCR beta chain was retrieved from a study of blood T cell repertoires in COVID-19. Study information: COVID-19 samples from acute and convalescent phases originated in the United States, Italy and Spain. The cDNA or gDNA used as material had been derived from T cells, B-cell-depleted T cells, or PBMCs.

As originally analysed: For nucleated cells, counts were estimated from reference gene primer amplification. This table comes from immunoSEQ multiplex PCR, and its TCRdb copy is limited to in-frame clones, with some not included. D and trimming come from the DNA, and the V and J calls and clone size come from that table. The table has 260,000 or so clones, about 80% seen once; the top ten hold around 7.8%. Germline CDR1 LGHDT, CDR2 YNNKEL (reference sequence). CDR3 length equals 14 residues. The trim removed 4 bases at V and 10 bases at J, leaving 6 bases unmatched. The V gene is TRBV3-1 (or the pseudogene TRBV3-2), the J gene TRBJ1-4; 10 positions agree with TRBD1. This TCR came from a human donor in a cohort sampled during active COVID-19. Sequenced material: peripheral blood. The CDR3 loop reads CASSPGQGVAKLFF. The CDR3 region has the DNA TGTGCCAGCAGCCCCGGACAGGGGGTGGCAAAACTGTTTTTT.